Listed below are T cell receptor beta chains from one sample, sequenced in a study of cytomegalovirus exposure and HLA in healthy donors. Only in-frame clones appear in the TCRdb table, and some are missing; sequencing was by immunoSEQ multiplex PCR. In the table there are 150,000 to 200,000 clones, 70% to 90% of which are singletons. Source material: PBMCs. The receptors shown here come from a man between 18 and 29 years old in good health and CMV-seropositive. Both conserved end residues are part of each CDR3. The order of the fields is V gene, J gene, clone size, D gene, CDR3 DNA, CDR3 protein. A D gene is named only where the DNA matches it firmly. Not every row has a clone size; where given, it reads once, few, many or a size class.

TRBV5-1	TRBJ2-7	few	.	TGCGCCAGCAGCTTTGGCGGGGCGGACTCCTACGAGCAGTACTTC	CASSFGGADSYEQYF
TRBV7-2	TRBJ2-7	.	TRBD1	TGTGCCAGCAGCCAGAGGGGGCTTTCCTCCTACGAGCAGTACTTC	CASSQRGLSSYEQYF
TRBV5-6	TRBJ2-3	.	TRBD1	TGTGCCAGCAGCTTCGCAGGGGGCCCAGATACGCAGTATTTT	CASSFAGGPDTQYF
TRBV9	TRBJ2-2	.	.	TGTGCCAGCAGCGTAGGTGAATTAAGGGGCACCGGGGAGCTGTTTTTT	CASSVGELRGTGELFF
TRBV10-1	TRBJ2-1	.	TRBD1	TGCGCCAGCAGCCGACAGGGTTGCTACAATGAGCAGTTCTTC	CASSRQGCYNEQFF
TRBV9	TRBJ2-1	.	.	TGTGCCAGCAGCGCGGCGCGGTACAATGAGCAGTTCTTC	CASSAARYNEQFF
TRBV2	TRBJ1-5	.	.	TGTGCCAGCAGGGACCAAGGGGAACCCCAGCATTTT	CASRDQGEPQHF
TRBV29-1	TRBJ1-2	.	TRBD1	TGCAGCGTTGGGGACAGGGCCAATGGCTACACCTTC	CSVGDRANGYTF
TRBV6-5	TRBJ2-7	few	TRBD1	TGTGCCAGCAGCACCGGGACAGGGTCCGACGAGCAGTACTTC	CASSTGTGSDEQYF
TRBV6-1	TRBJ2-5	.	TRBD2	TGTGCCAGCAGTGAGGGGGGGATCCAAGAGACCCAGTACTTC	CASSEGGIQETQYF
TRBV2	TRBJ2-7	.	TRBD2	TGTGCCAGCAGCACTAGCGGGGGGGTGTTGGAGCAGTACTTC	CASSTSGGVLEQYF
TRBV10-3	TRBJ2-7	.	TRBD1	TGTGCCATCAGTGGGGGGACAGGGTCGGTCGAGCAGTACTTC	CAISGGTGSVEQYF
TRBV4-1	TRBJ1-1	few	.	TGCGCCAGCAGCCAAGATTGGGAGGGGAGCACTGAAGCTTTCTTT	CASSQDWEGSTEAFF
TRBV10-3	TRBJ2-7	.	TRBD1	TGTGCCATCAGTGATATCGGGACAGGGGCTACCTACGAGCAGTACTTC	CAISDIGTGATYEQYF